This TCR beta chain was identified in a study of cytomegalovirus exposure and HLA in healthy donors. Turning to the study itself: For the roughly 390 genotyped donors, 80% to 90% fell within the Caucasian-associated ancestry cluster. Points from the study as a whole: It was shown in a later analysis that HLA-associated TCR beta chains were more clonally expanded than other, equally common chains.

Notes on this clone: The antigen is unknown.

Researchers ran the PCR with 60 Vbeta and 13 Jbeta primers. Clones were read by immunoSEQ multiplex PCR, and TCRdb kept only the in-frame ones, dropping some. The table shows approximately 61,000 clones, with 75% to 85% occurring only once. Germline trimming cut 3 bases from V and 7 bases from J; bases unmatched to any gene: 5. The CDR3 runs to 14 residues. Germline V CDR1 and CDR2: LGHNA, YNFKEQ. Sequencing was performed on PBMCs. V and J are TRBV4-2 and TRBJ2-1; 8 nucleotides line up with TRBD2. This TCR derives from a man between 50 and 59 years old in good health and CMV-seropositive. The CDR3 region has the DNA TGTGCCAGCAGCCACGCGGGGGGCGGGAATGAGCAGTTCTTC. Amino acids: CASSHAGGGNEQFF.